The following is a T cell receptor beta chain sequence with its context. Its binding antigen is unknown. No base qualities exist here, and no much larger clone lies one base off it. To demonstrate the VDJtools post-analysis software, the study profiled TCR beta repertoires from the peripheral blood of about a dozen young patients with multiple sclerosis. Multiple sclerosis patients were children and adolescents aged about 6 to 16 years. To prepare the library, PCR was applied. TCRdb shows the sequencer as Illumina HiSeq 2500. To reduce PCR and sequencing biases, unique molecular identifiers were incorporated into the TCR beta cDNA libraries. Approximately 500,000 cDNA molecules were obtained per 1 to 10 million input T cells, so each molecule approximated one T cell. The patient libraries were prepared and sequenced using the same protocol as the earlier healthy control dataset. Samples belonging to the same batch were prepared together, multiplexed and sequenced on a shared HiSeq lane. Per the authors' processing: MIGEC handled the raw barcoded reads, throwing out single-read molecular identifier groups before consensus assembly and CDR3 extraction. Clonotype tables were post-analysed with VDJtools, normalizing diversity by down-sampling all datasets to the smallest sample size. Repertoire overlap clustering matched CDR3 amino acid but not nucleotide sequences to correct batch-related cross-sample contamination. TCRdb reprocessing: public reads trimmed at Q25 with fastp, clones called with MiXCR, in-frame beta chains kept. Each entry is one CDR3 protein sequence, shown with its most common DNA and genes. TCRdb's processing, not the authors', yielded these V and J calls. The sample data list roughly 540,000 distinct CDR3 sequences, and 30% to 40% of these were observed just once. Clones ranked in the top ten supply 5% to 6% of the sample.

Counted from cysteine to phenylalanine, this CDR3 has 13 amino acids. Left in the record is the CDR3 DNA by itself, 39 bases read in frame from the first base. CDR1 MDHEN and CDR2 SYDVKM were looked up in the germline V gene. V and J are truncated by 1 base and 4 bases respectively, leaving an intervening sequence of 4 bases. The data derive from a study of post-analysis software for immune sequencing data (dated by TCRdb to about 2015). About the investigation overall: Disease courses on record covered relapsing-remitting, secondary progressive and progressive-relapsing multiple sclerosis, though some patients had no subtype annotation. The patient repertoires were set against under 12 previously published healthy control repertoires from donors whose ages ranged from roughly 6 to 26 years. A subset of samples was prepared in parallel using single-end sample barcoding, then pooled and co-amplified after Illumina adapter ligation.

Paper-wide results and their limitations: Patients showed significantly higher frequencies than controls for a handful of TRBV segments, among them TRBV5-6, TRBV5-1 and TRBV20-1. Significantly lower normalized Chao1 diversity was found in multiple sclerosis patients than in controls, suggesting substantial peripheral T-cell clonal expansion. Direct clustering with F measure showed strong co-clustering of samples prepared in the same batch, prompting a batch-effect correction. The multiple sclerosis patient group was slightly younger than the control group.

This sequence uses TRBV28 and TRBJ2-2; there is no confident call for the D gene. The sequencing input was blood. This sequence was found in a girl aged 2-17 years with multiple sclerosis. The bases are TGTGCCAGCAGTTTATATACCACCGGGGAGCTGTTTTTT. Its coded protein is CASSLYTTGELFF.